Presented here are 32 T cell receptor beta chains from one specimen sequenced in a study of cytomegalovirus exposure and HLA in healthy donors. The PCR had 60 Vbeta and 13 Jbeta primers. Assay used: immunoSEQ multiplex PCR; TCRdb lists only in-frame clones, some missing. Of roughly 80,000 clones in the sample, roughly 80% were seen once. Sequences were obtained from PBMCs. The receptors come from a male donor in good health and CMV-seronegative.

The rearrangement uses TRBV5-6 and TRBJ1-2; the D gene is possibly TRBD1 (6 bases). This CDR3 comprises 15 residues. Germline-derived CDR1 and CDR2 are SGHDT and YYEEEE. Trimming removed 2 bases from V and 1 base from J, with 12 bases in between. The CDR3 is CASSFGGADNYGYTF. CDR3 sequence (DNA): TGTGCCAGCAGCTTCGGGGGGGCAGATAACTATGGCTACACCTTC.

This chain uses TRBV4-1 with TRBJ1-6; no firm D call. Trimming left V 2 bases short and J 0 bases short, with 14 bases between. CDR1 and CDR2 (germline): MGHRA, YSYEKL. The CDR3 length is 18 residues. The CDR3 here is CASSQLQAGSSYNSPLHF. The DNA of the CDR3 is TGCGCCAGCAGCCAATTACAAGCGGGGAGCTCCTATAATTCACCCCTCCACTTT.

This chain links TRBV5-1 with TRBJ2-5; TRBD2 matches at 7 bases. The CDR3 has 15 amino acids. Germline-derived CDR1 and CDR2 are SGHRS and YFSETQ. V lost 1 base, J lost 3 bases, and 6 bases stayed unmatched. The CDR3 protein is CASSLLAGDEETQYF. In DNA, the CDR3 is TGCGCCAGCAGCTTGTTGGCGGGAGATGAAGAGACCCAGTACTTC.

On this clone itself: The junction departs from the called germline gene at one end, perhaps through a read error. The chain carries TRBV6-4 and TRBJ1-2; D remains ambiguous. This CDR3 region has 12 residues. Germline V gene lookup returns CDR1 MRHNA and CDR2 SNTAGT. The CDR3 reads CASSDPGNGYPF. Written as DNA, the CDR3 is TGTGCCAGCAGTGACCCGGGGAATGGCTACCCCTTC.

V is TRBV5-8 and J is TRBJ1-2; D may be TRBD1 (5 bases). Trimming cost V 4 bases and J 4 bases, with 11 bases left between them. The CDR3 is 13 amino acids. Per germline, CDR1 SGHTS and CDR2 YDEGEE. CDR3 DNA: TGTGCCAGCAGCCTCACAGGTCTCTATGGCTACACCTTC. Its translation is CASSLTGLYGYTF. Drawing the rest from reference TRBV5-8 and TRBJ1-2, the complete variable domain is EAGVTQSPTHLIKTRGQQATLRCSPISGHTSVYWYQQALGLGLQFLLWYDEGEERNRGNFPPRFSGRQFPNYSSELNVNALELEDSALYLCASSLTGLYGYTFGSGTRLTVV.

V is TRBV7-6 and J is TRBJ2-7; a weak D match, TRBD1 (6 bases). Trimming took 6 bases from V and 3 from J, leaving 9 bases between them. Germline V gene data show CDR1 as SGHVS and CDR2 as FNYEAQ. The CDR3 length is 12 residues. The CDR3 sequence is CASSLQGYEQYF. DNA for the CDR3: TGTGCCAGCAGTCTACAGGGCTACGAGCAGTACTTC.

J is TRBJ1-2 and V is TRBV19; 8 bases match TRBD1. V was clipped by 7 bases and J by 2 bases; unmatched bases: 9. The germline V gene has CDR1 LNHDA and CDR2 SQIVND (reference sequence). The CDR3 totals 15 residues. The CDR3 spells CASMTGQGANYGYTF. The CDR3 region has the DNA TGTGCCAGTATGACCGGACAGGGTGCGAACTATGGCTACACCTTC. The variable domain in full, completed from reference TRBV19 and TRBJ1-2, reads DGGITQSPKYLFRKEGQNVTLSCEQNLNHDAMYWYRQDPGQGLRLIYYSQIVNDFQKGDIAEGYSVSREKKESFPLTVTSAQKNPTAFYLCASMTGQGANYGYTFGSGTRLTVV.

This clone occurred once. The gene calls are TRBV10-2 and TRBJ2-5; 8 bases fit TRBD2. The V and J ends lost 2 bases and 5 bases, in that order; junction bases with no gene match: 7. Per germline, CDR1 WSHSY and CDR2 SAAADI. The CDR3 consists of 15 residues. CDR3 in DNA: TGCGCCAGCAGTGAGAGGGCGGGGGGTCTGGAGACCCAGTACTTC. As protein: CASSERAGGLETQYF.

This chain connects TRBV18 to TRBJ2-7; no clear D. This CDR3 contains 14 residues. V was cut by 3 bases and J by 0 bases, with 9 bases left in between. Germline V gene sequence: CDR1 KGHSH, CDR2 LQKENI. The CDR3 bases are TGTGCCAGCTCACCTACACAACACTCCTACGAGCAGTACTTC. Translated: CASSPTQHSYEQYF.

V is TRBV4-1 and J is TRBJ2-7; 10 nucleotides line up with TRBD1. This CDR3 is built from 16 residues. Germline CDR1 is MGHRA and CDR2 is YSYEKL. The V gene end was trimmed by 0 bases and the J gene end by 4 bases; junction bases not matched to a gene: 6. The CDR3 coding sequence is TGCGCCAGCAGCCAAGATCGGGACAGGGGTCGGTACGAGCAGTACTTC. Residues: CASSQDRDRGRYEQYF.

The chain uses TRBV10-3 and TRBJ2-1; perhaps TRBD1 as D (5 bases). V was pared by 0 bases and J by 7 bases, with 13 bases between. In germline, CDR1 is ENHRY, CDR2 SYGVKD. The CDR3 contains 15 residues. CDR3 in DNA: TGTGCCATCAGTGAGTCGGGGCATCCCGATAATGAGCAGTTCTTC. This translates into CAISESGHPDNEQFF.

The gene calls are TRBV7-2 and TRBJ1-1; D is undetermined. The V end was cut by 5 bases, the J end by 0 bases, with 7 bases between. The CDR3 sequence is 13 residues long. Germline V gives CDR1 SGHTA, CDR2 FQGNSA. CDR3 nucleotide sequence: TGTGCCAGCAGCCACAACGTGAACACTGAAGCTTTCTTT. Protein sequence: CASSHNVNTEAFF. Looking up the rest from reference TRBV7-2 and TRBJ1-1 gives the full variable domain: GAGVSQSPSNKVTEKGKDVELRCDPISGHTALYWYRQSLGQGLEFLIYFQGNSAPDKSGLPSDRFSAERTGGSVSTLTIQRTQQEDSAVYLCASSHNVNTEAFFGQGTRLTVV.

The V call is TRBV28, the J call TRBJ2-1; 10 bases align to TRBD2. The CDR3 is 16 residues long. The V segment lost 8 bases and the J segment 4 bases; nucleotides outside the gene matches: 11. In germline, CDR1 is MDHEN, CDR2 SYDVKM. The CDR3 is CASYPPAGGIYNEQFF. CDR3 sequence (DNA): TGTGCCAGCTACCCCCCAGCGGGAGGGATTTACAATGAGCAGTTCTTC. Using reference TRBV28 and TRBJ2-1 for the parts outside the CDR3, the full variable domain is DVKVTQSSRYLVKRTGEKVFLECVQDMDHENMFWYRQDPGLGLRLIYFSYDVKMKEKGDIPEGYSVSREKKERFSLILESASTNQTSMYLCASYPPAGGIYNEQFFGPGTRLTVL.

The chain is built from TRBV27 and TRBJ2-7, with a possible D match to TRBD1 (6 bases). Trimming shortened V by 6 bases and J by 2 bases, and 17 bases separated the two germline ends. The CDR3 sequence is 15 residues long. Germline V gene sequence: CDR1 MNHEY, CDR2 SMNVEV (reference sequence). The CDR3 protein is CASRTGTNTPYEQYF. The CDR3 bases are TGTGCCAGCAGGACCGGGACAAACACTCCCTACGAGCAGTACTTC.

V and J are TRBV6-5 and TRBJ2-7; the match to TRBD2 covers 9 bases. Trimming at V came to 7 bases and at J to 3 bases, leaving 10 bases not matched to a gene. Germline CDR1 reads MNHEY; CDR2 reads SVGAGI. The CDR3 is made up of 15 amino acids. CDR3 in amino acids: CASKKGGGRGYEQYF. CDR3 DNA sequence: TGTGCCAGCAAAAAAGGAGGCGGGAGGGGCTACGAGCAGTACTTC.

The J gene is TRBJ2-4, the V gene TRBV5-1, with 7 positions matching TRBD2. Trimming removed 0 bases from V and 8 bases from J; junction bases left unmatched: 11. Germline CDR1 SGHRS, CDR2 YFSETQ. The CDR3 loop spans 16 amino acids. This CDR3 is CASSLEGGPLTDIQYF. The CDR3 DNA follows: TGCGCCAGCAGCTTGGAGGGAGGGCCTCTTACGGACATTCAGTACTTC.

This clone was detected once. The genes are TRBV25-1 and TRBJ2-2; 7 positions match TRBD1. The CDR3 is made up of 14 amino acids. V shed 7 bases, J shed 5 bases, and the junction held 7 bases outside the gene matches. In germline, CDR1 is MGHDK, CDR2 SYGVNS. The CDR3 region has the DNA TGTGCCAGCACCTCCGGGACAGTTACCGGGGAGCTGTTTTTT. Translated: CASTSGTVTGELFF.

This chain joins TRBV11-2 and TRBJ1-1, with D tentatively TRBD1 (5 bases). V lost 2 bases to trimming and J lost 3 bases, with 10 bases between them. The CDR3 is 14 residues long. Germline loops: CDR1 SGHAT, CDR2 FQNNGV. The CDR3 spells CASSLTRAHTEAFF. CDR3 coding DNA: TGTGCCAGCAGCTTAACCAGGGCACACACTGAAGCTTTCTTT.

This rearrangement joins TRBV9 to TRBJ2-5, with TRBD1 as a possible D gene (6 bases). The CDR3 sequence is 15 residues long. V shed 4 bases and J shed 2 bases, with 15 bases lying between them. CDR1 and CDR2 from the germline V gene are SGDLS and YYNGEE. Here the CDR3 reads CASSPGVGKQETQYF. The CDR3 coding sequence is TGTGCCAGCAGCCCAGGGGTGGGGAAGCAAGAGACCCAGTACTTC.

This clone occurred once. The chain uses TRBV5-1 and TRBJ1-1; D is possibly TRBD1 (6 bases). CDR3 size: 14 residues. CDR1 is SGHRS, CDR2 YFSETQ, per germline. Trimming stripped 1 base from V and 1 base from J, with 8 bases between. CDR3 coding DNA: TGCGCCAGCAGCTTGACACAGGGGAACACTGAAGCTTTCTTT. It translates to CASSLTQGNTEAFF.

This clone was detected a few times. The sample holds other DNA sequences that translate to the same CDR3. The rearrangement links TRBV10-3 to TRBJ1-1, with D perhaps matching TRBD1 (6 bases). Trimming shortened V by 0 bases and J by 3 bases, and 23 bases separated the two germline ends. This CDR3 spans 19 amino acids. CDR1 and CDR2 (germline): ENHRY, SYGVKD. Here the CDR3 DNA reads TGTGCCATCAGTGAGTCGGGTATGGGGGGGGGCCTACGGGACACTGAAGCTTTCTTT. It yields the protein CAISESGMGGGLRDTEAFF.

This sequence joins TRBV27 and TRBJ2-3; 10 bases align to TRBD2. V was pared by 5 bases and J by 3 bases, with 2 bases of the junction left unmatched. The V gene's germline CDR1 is MNHEY and CDR2 SMNVEV (reference sequence). The CDR3 is 14 residues long. CDR3 sequence: CASSIAGGTDTQYF. In DNA, the CDR3 is TGTGCCAGCAGTATAGCGGGAGGAACAGATACGCAGTATTTT.

This clone was found a few times. The rearrangement uses TRBV5-4 and TRBJ2-7, with D perhaps matching TRBD1 (5 bases). Deletions cut 2 bases from V and 2 bases from J, with 8 bases between. Germline CDR1 and CDR2: SGHNT and YYREEE (reference sequence). This CDR3 has 13 amino acids. The CDR3 loop is CASSFTGTYEQYF. Here the CDR3 DNA reads TGTGCCAGCAGCTTTACAGGCACCTACGAGCAGTACTTC.

This chain connects TRBV19 to TRBJ2-7, with 7 bases identical to TRBD1. The CDR3 length is 14 residues. V gave up 3 bases and J gave up 1 base; unmatched junction bases: 3. The germline V gene encodes CDR1 LNHDA and CDR2 SQIVND (reference sequence). CDR3 nucleotide sequence: TGTGCCAGTAGTATTGGGACAGCTTCCTACGAGCAGTACTTC. It is translated as CASSIGTASYEQYF.

There are a few counts of this clone. The genes are TRBV5-4 and TRBJ2-3, with D tentatively TRBD2 (6 bases). The V and J ends lost 0 bases and 6 bases respectively, with 8 bases between them. Germline V gene sequence: CDR1 SGHNT, CDR2 YYREEE (reference sequence). This CDR3 has 13 amino acids. The CDR3 bases are TGTGCCAGCAGCTTGGCGGGAGCTGATACGCAGTATTTT. Translating it yields CASSLAGADTQYF.

This clone was seen only once. The chain combines TRBV5-4 with TRBJ1-1; TRBD1 matches 8 bases. CDR1 and CDR2 from the germline V gene are SGHNT and YYREEE (reference sequence). The CDR3 length is 13 residues. The V gene end was trimmed by 4 bases and the J gene end by 9 bases; junction bases not matched to a gene: 8. CDR3 bases: TGTGCCAGCAGCCCCGGACAGGGATATAAAGCTTTCTTT. As protein: CASSPGQGYKAFF. The full variable domain, with the rest looked up from reference TRBV5-4 and TRBJ1-1, is ETGVTQSPTHLIKTRGQQVTLRCSSQSGHNTVSWYQQALGQGPQFIFQYYREEENGRGNFPPRFSGLQFPNYSSELNVNALELDDSALYLCASSPGQGYKAFFGQGTRLTVV.

The genes are TRBV27 and TRBJ1-2; tentatively, D is TRBD1 (6 bases). V was cut by 3 bases and J by 5 bases, with 16 bases left in between. Germline CDR1 and CDR2: MNHEY and SMNVEV (reference sequence). This CDR3 contains 15 residues. The CDR3, as DNA: TGTGCCAGCAGTTTGTCCAGACAGGCGTGGTATGGCTACACCTTC. It yields the protein CASSLSRQAWYGYTF.

The chain joins TRBV6-4 to TRBJ2-3, with D possibly TRBD2 on 6 matching bases. V was pared by 3 bases and J by 5 bases, with 12 bases between. CDR1 is MRHNA and CDR2 is SNTAGT in the germline V gene. The CDR3 is 14 residues long. Here the CDR3 reads CASSEGLGGDTQYF. The CDR3 nucleotides are TGTGCCAGCAGTGAGGGTCTGGGAGGAGATACGCAGTATTTT.

The gene calls are TRBV4-3 and TRBJ2-5; D is uncertain. The CDR3 has 15 residues. V lost 1 base to trimming and J lost 2 bases, with 11 bases between them. CDR1 and CDR2 (germline): LGHNA, YSLEER. CDR3 protein: CASSQGISGQETQYF. CDR3 DNA: TGCGCCAGCAGCCAAGGGATCTCAGGACAAGAGACCCAGTACTTC.

Only one count was recorded for this clone. The chain has TRBV7-9 and TRBJ1-1, with no clear D. The V gene's germline CDR1 is SEHNR and CDR2 FQNEAQ (reference sequence). The CDR3 totals 15 residues. With 1 base removed from V and 1 base from J, the gap between germline ends came to 10 bases. The DNA for the CDR3 is TGTGCCAGCAGCTTAGTTAGCCAGAGGAACACTGAAGCTTTCTTT. It translates to CASSLVSQRNTEAFF.

The rearrangement uses TRBV7-2 and TRBJ2-2; 8 bases match TRBD2. The germline V gene has CDR1 SGHTA and CDR2 FQGNSA. J was trimmed by 3 bases and V by 5 bases; bases with no gene match: 5. This CDR3 region has 15 residues. CDR3 sequence: CASSPYGGDTGELFF. The CDR3 nucleotides are TGTGCCAGCAGCCCCTACGGGGGGGACACCGGGGAGCTGTTTTTT.

The CDR3 here is CASSSQGNTIYF. Written as DNA, the CDR3 is TGTGCCAGCAGTTCTCAGGGAAACACCATATATTTT. This sequence joins TRBV7-8 and TRBJ1-3, with no clear D. The ends were cut back, 6 bases at V and 4 bases at J, with 7 bases in the middle. Germline-derived CDR1 and CDR2 are SGHVS and FQNEAQ. The CDR3 has 12 residues.